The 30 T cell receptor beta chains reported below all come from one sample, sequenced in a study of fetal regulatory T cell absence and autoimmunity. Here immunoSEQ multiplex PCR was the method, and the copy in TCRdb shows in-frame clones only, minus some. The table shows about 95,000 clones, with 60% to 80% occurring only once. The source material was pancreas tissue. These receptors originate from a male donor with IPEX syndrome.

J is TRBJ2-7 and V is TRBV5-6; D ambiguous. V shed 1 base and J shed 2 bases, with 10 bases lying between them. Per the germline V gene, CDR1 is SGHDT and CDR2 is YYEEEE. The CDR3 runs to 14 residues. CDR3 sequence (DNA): TGTGCCAGCAGCTTGACCGGACGCCCCTACGAGCAGTACTTC. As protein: CASSLTGRPYEQYF.

CDR3 nucleotide sequence: TGCACCAGCAGCCAAGGCAGCGGGGGGGCCCAAGAGACCCAGTACTTC. This encodes CTSSQGSGGAQETQYF. The chain combines TRBV1 with TRBJ2-5; TRBD2, the table's D call, lacks a check against the DNA. TRBV1 is designated a pseudogene. The CDR3 length is 16 residues.

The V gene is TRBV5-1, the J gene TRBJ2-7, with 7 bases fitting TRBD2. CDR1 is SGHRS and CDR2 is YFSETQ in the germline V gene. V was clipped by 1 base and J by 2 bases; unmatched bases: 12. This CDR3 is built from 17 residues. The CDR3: CASSLRVASGNTYEQYF. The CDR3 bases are TGCGCCAGCAGCTTGAGGGTTGCTAGCGGAAACACCTACGAGCAGTACTTC.

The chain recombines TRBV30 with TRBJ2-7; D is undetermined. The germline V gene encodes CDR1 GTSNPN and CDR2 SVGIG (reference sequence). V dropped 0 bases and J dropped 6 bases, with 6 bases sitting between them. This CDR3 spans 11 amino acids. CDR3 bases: TGTGCCTGGAGTGTAACAGTCGAGCAGTACTTC. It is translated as CAWSVTVEQYF.

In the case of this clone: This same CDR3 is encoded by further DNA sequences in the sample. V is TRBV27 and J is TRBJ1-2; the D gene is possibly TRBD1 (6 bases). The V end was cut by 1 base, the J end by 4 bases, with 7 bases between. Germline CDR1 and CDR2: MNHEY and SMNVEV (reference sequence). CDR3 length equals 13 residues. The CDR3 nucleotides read TGTGCCAGCAGTTTATTAGGGGGCTATGGCTACACCTTC. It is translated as CASSLLGGYGYTF.

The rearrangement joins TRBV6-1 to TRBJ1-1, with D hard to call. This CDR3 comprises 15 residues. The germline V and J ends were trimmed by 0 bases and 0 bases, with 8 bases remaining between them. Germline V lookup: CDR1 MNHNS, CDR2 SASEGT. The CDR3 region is CASSEARDLNTEAFF. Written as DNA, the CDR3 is TGTGCCAGCAGTGAAGCGCGAGACTTGAACACTGAAGCTTTCTTT.

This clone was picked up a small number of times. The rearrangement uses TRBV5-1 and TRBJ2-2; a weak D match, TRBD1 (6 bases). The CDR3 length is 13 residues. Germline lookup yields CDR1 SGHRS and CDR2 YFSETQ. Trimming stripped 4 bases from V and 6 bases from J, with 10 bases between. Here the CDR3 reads CASSPWGPGELFF. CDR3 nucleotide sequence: TGCGCCAGCAGCCCCTGGGGGCCCGGGGAGCTGTTTTTT.

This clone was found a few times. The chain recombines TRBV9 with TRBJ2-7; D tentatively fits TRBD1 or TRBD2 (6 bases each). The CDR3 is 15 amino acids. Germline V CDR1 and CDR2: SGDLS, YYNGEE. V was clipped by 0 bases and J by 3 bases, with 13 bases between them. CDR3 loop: CASSVGGAGDYEQYF. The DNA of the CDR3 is TGTGCCAGCAGCGTAGGGGGGGCAGGAGACTACGAGCAGTACTTC.

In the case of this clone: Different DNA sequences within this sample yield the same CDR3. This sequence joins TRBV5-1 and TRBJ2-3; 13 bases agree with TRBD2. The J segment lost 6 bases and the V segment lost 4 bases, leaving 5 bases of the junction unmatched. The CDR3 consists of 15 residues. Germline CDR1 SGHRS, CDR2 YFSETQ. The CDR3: CASSLLAGGPDTQYF. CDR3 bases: TGCGCCAGCAGCCTACTAGCGGGGGGGCCTGATACGCAGTATTTT.

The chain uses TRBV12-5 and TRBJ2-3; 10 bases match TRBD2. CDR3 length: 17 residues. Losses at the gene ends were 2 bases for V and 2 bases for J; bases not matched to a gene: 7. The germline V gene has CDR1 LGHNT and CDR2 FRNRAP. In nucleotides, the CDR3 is TGTGCTAGTGGTTTGTCCCCTACTAGCGGGGACACAGATACGCAGTATTTT. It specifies CASGLSPTSGDTDTQYF.

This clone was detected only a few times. The CDR3 nucleotides are TGTGCCAGCAGTGAACTGACAGAAGGCGATGGCTACACCTTC. Translated: CASSELTEGDGYTF. V is TRBV2 and J is TRBJ1-2, with D possibly TRBD1 on 5 matching bases. V lost 2 bases and J lost 6, with 13 bases in between. This CDR3 is built from 14 residues. In germline, CDR1 is SNHLY, CDR2 FYNNEI.

The CDR3 sequence is CASRIGNTEAFF. Here the CDR3 DNA reads TGCGCCAGCAGAATCGGGAACACTGAAGCTTTCTTT. The genes are TRBV5-1 and TRBJ1-1; no clear D. Trimming cost V 5 bases and J 1 base, with 6 bases left between them. The CDR3 loop spans 12 amino acids. Germline values: CDR1 SGHRS, CDR2 YFSETQ.

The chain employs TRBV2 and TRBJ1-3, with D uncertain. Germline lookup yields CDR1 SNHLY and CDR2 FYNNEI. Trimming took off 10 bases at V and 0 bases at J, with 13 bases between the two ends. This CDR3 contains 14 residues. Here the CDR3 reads CATSETASGNTIYF. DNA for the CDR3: TGTGCCACGTCGGAGACGGCCTCTGGAAACACCATATATTTT.

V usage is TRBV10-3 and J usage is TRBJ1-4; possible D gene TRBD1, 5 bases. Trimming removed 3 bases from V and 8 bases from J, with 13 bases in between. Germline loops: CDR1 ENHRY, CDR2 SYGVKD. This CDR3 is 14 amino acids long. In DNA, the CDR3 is TGTGCCATCAGTGACGGCAGGGAAGGGGAAAAACTGTTTTTT. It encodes CAISDGREGEKLFF.

The CDR3 region is CASSIERGAQETQYF. As DNA, the CDR3 is TGCGCCAGCAGCATCGAGCGGGGGGCTCAAGAGACCCAGTACTTC. The rearrangement joins TRBV5-1 to TRBJ2-5; 9 bases are a match to TRBD2. The CDR3 runs 15 residues. Germline values: CDR1 SGHRS, CDR2 YFSETQ. V was pared by 4 bases and J by 2 bases, with 6 bases of the junction left unmatched.

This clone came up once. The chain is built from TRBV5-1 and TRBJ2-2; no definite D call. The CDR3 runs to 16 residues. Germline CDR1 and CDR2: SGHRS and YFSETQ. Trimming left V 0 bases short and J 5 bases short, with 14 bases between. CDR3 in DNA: TGCGCCAGCAGCTTGGGGACGACCTTGTGGACCGGGGAGCTGTTTTTT. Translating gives CASSLGTTLWTGELFF.

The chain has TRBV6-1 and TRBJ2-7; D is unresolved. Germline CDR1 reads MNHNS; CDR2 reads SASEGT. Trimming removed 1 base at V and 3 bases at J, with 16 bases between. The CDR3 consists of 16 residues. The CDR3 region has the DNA TGTGCCAGCAGTGAAGTTCGTAGCCCCCTCATCTACGAGCAGTACTTC. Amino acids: CASSEVRSPLIYEQYF.

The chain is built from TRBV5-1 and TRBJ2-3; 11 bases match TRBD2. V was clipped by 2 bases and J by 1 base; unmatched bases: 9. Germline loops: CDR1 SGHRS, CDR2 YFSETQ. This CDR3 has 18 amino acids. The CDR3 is CASSFIAGGPKCTDTQYF. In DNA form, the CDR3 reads TGCGCCAGCAGCTTTATAGCGGGGGGGCCTAAGTGCACAGATACGCAGTATTTT.

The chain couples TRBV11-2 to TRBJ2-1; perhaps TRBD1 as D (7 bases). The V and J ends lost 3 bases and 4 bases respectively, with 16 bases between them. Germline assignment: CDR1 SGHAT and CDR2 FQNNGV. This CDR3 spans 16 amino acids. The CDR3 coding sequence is TGTGCCAGCAGCTTGACAGGGCTAGCGTATTACAATGAGCAGTTCTTC. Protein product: CASSLTGLAYYNEQFF.

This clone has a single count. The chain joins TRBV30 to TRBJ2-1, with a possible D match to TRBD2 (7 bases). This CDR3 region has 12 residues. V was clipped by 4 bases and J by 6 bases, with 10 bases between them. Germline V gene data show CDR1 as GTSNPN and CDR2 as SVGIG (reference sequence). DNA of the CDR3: TGTGCCTGGAAAGGGGGGGCCAATGAGCAGTTCTTC. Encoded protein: CAWKGGANEQFF.

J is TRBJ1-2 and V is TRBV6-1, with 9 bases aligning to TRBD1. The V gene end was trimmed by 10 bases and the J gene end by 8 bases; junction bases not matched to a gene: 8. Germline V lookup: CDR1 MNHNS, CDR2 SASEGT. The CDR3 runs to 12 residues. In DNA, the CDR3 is TGTGCCACCTTGGGGACAGGGACCGGCTACACCTTC. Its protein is CATLGTGTGYTF.

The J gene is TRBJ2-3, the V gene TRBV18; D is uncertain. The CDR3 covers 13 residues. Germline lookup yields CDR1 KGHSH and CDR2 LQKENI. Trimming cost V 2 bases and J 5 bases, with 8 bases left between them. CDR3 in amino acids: CASSPTLRDTQYF. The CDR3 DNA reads TGTGCCAGCTCACCAACCCTAAGAGATACGCAGTATTTT. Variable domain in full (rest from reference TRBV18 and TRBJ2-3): NAGVMQNPRHLVRRRGQEARLRCSPMKGHSHVYWYRQLPEEGLKFMVYLQKENIIDESGMPKERFSAEFPKEGPSILRIQQVVRGDSAAYFCASSPTLRDTQYFGPGTRLTVL.

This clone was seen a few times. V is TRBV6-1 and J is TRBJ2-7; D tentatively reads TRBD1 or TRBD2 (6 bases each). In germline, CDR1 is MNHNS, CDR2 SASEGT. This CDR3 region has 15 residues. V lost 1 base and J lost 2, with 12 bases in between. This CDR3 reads CASSEGGDIPYEQYF. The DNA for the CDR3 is TGTGCCAGCAGTGAAGGGGGGGACATCCCCTACGAGCAGTACTTC.

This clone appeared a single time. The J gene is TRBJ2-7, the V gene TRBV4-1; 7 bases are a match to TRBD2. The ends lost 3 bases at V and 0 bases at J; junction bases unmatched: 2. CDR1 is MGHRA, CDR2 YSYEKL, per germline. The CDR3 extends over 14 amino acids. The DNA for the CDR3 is TGCGCCAGCAGCCATCGGGAGGTCTCCTACGAGCAGTACTTC. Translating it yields CASSHREVSYEQYF.

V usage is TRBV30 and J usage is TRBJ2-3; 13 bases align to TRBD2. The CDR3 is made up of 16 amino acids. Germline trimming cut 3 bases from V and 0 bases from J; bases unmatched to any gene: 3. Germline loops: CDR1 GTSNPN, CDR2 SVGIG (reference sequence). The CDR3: CAWRLAGGVSTDTQYF. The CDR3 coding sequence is TGTGCCTGGAGACTAGCGGGGGGGGTGAGCACAGATACGCAGTATTTT.

Written as DNA, the CDR3 is TGTGCCTGGAGCCTACCATTGACAGGGAATGGGTTCGGCACTGAAGCTTTCTTT. Translated, it gives CAWSLPLTGNGFGTEAFF. The rearrangement joins TRBV30 to TRBJ1-1; 7 nucleotides align to TRBD1. The germline V gene encodes CDR1 GTSNPN and CDR2 SVGIG (reference sequence). The CDR3 spans 18 residues. Trimming took 3 bases from V and 4 from J; bases not matched to a gene: 20.

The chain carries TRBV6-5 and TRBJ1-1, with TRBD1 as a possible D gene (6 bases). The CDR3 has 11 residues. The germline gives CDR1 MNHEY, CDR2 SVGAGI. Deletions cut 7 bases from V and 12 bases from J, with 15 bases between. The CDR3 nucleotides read TGTGCCAGCATCGGACAGAGGGGATCTTTCTTT. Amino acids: CASIGQRGSFF.

The CDR3 DNA reads as TGCGCCAGTACAGGGGGAGCAGATACGCAGTATTTT. Residues: CASTGGADTQYF. This chain links TRBV5-1 with TRBJ2-3; TRBD1 matches at 8 bases. Per the germline V gene, CDR1 is SGHRS and CDR2 is YFSETQ. Trimming cost V 8 bases and J 4 bases; bases outside gene matches: 3. This CDR3 has 12 amino acids.

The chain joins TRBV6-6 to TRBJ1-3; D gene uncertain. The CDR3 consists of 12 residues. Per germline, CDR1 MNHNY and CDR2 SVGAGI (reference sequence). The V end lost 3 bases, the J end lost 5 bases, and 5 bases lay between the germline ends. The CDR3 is CASSYTRNTIYF. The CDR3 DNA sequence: TGTGCCAGCAGTTATACCCGAAACACCATATATTTT.

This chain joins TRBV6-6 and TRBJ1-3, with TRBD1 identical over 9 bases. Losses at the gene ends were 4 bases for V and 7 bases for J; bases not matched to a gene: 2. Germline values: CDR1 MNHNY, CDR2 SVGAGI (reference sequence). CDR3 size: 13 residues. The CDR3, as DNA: TGTGCCAGCAGTTGGACAGGGGTGAACACCATATATTTT. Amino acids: CASSWTGVNTIYF.